Each of the 9 T cell receptor beta chains below was sequenced from the same sample in a study of identical twins. TCRdb reanalysed the 5' RACE reads using MiXCR and keeps one entry per CDR3 protein. Among hundreds of thousands of distinct CDR3 sequences listed, 7% to 7.5% were seen once. This sample was shared with a second study, whose subject was yellow fever vaccine responses in identical twins.

The sample comprised PBMCs. These receptors came from a woman in her late teens or twenties in good health.

This clonotype appeared many times. The chain joins TRBV4-2 to TRBJ2-7; 9 bases fit TRBD2. The V gene's germline CDR1 is LGHNA and CDR2 YNFKEQ. The CDR3 length is 15 residues. After removal of 0 bases from V and 3 bases from J, the junction contained 3 bases not matched to a gene. CDR3 residues: CASSQDGSGSYEQYF. The CDR3, as DNA: TGTGCCAGCAGCCAAGACGGTAGCGGGAGCTACGAGCAGTACTTC.

This clonotype was counted at least ten times. This chain links TRBV7-9 with TRBJ1-5; unclear D gene. Trimming cost V 5 bases and J 6 bases, with 11 bases left between them. Per the germline V gene, CDR1 is SEHNR and CDR2 is FQNEAQ (reference sequence). The CDR3 length is 13 residues. CDR3 protein: CASSGGGSQPQHF. The CDR3 DNA reads as TGTGCCAGCAGCGGAGGTGGAAGTCAGCCCCAGCATTTT.

This clonotype was found many times. The CDR3 sequence: CASSLWPSGNTQYF. CDR3 DNA: TGTGCCAGCAGTTTATGGCCTAGCGGAAATACGCAGTATTTT. This chain uses TRBV28 with TRBJ2-3; 7 bases are a match to TRBD2. Germline-derived CDR1 and CDR2 are MDHEN and SYDVKM. CDR3 length: 14 residues. The junction had 4 bases not matched to a gene; V was cut back by 0 bases and J by 7 bases.

Only a few counts were recorded for this clonotype. The rearrangement joins TRBV2 to TRBJ2-3, with 7 nucleotides matching TRBD2. After removal of 9 bases from V and 0 bases from J, the junction contained 9 bases not matched to a gene. The CDR3 covers 15 residues. Germline CDR1 reads SNHLY; CDR2 reads FYNNEI. The CDR3 DNA follows: TGTGCCAGATCACCACTAGCGACTAGCACAGATACGCAGTATTTT. It yields the protein CARSPLATSTDTQYF.

This clonotype was detected ten times or more. This rearrangement joins TRBV23-1 to TRBJ2-1; D may be TRBD1 or TRBD2 (5 bases each). TRBV23-1 is an open reading frame whose function is uncertain. This CDR3 has 14 residues. The germline V and J ends were trimmed by 10 bases and 7 bases, with 20 bases remaining between them. The DNA of the CDR3 is TGCGCCACCCTCCGGGGAACCAACAGGAATGAGCAGTTCTTC. Translation: CATLRGTNRNEQFF.

There are many counts of this clonotype. The V gene is TRBV7-2, the J gene TRBJ2-3, with a possible D match to TRBD2 (6 bases). V was pared by 4 bases and J by 4 bases, with 18 bases between. This CDR3 is 16 amino acids long. Germline V gives CDR1 SGHTA, CDR2 FQGNSA. CDR3 amino acids: CASSYRLVSLADTQYF. The DNA for the CDR3 is TGTGCCAGCAGCTATAGACTAGTTTCGTTGGCAGATACGCAGTATTTT.

This clonotype was counted ten times or more. CDR3 DNA sequence: TGTGCCAGCAGTTCCCTAGCGGGGTACTACAATGAGCAGTTCTTC. Protein: CASSSLAGYYNEQFF. The chain employs TRBV12-3 or TRBV12-4 and TRBJ2-1; TRBD2 aligns across 9 bases. V shed 4 bases and J 3 bases; nucleotides not matched to a gene: 4. The CDR3 spans 15 residues.

This clonotype was recorded many times. The chain has TRBV5-1 and TRBJ2-7; D unresolved. The CDR3 runs to 14 residues. CDR1 is SGHRS, CDR2 YFSETQ, per germline. V was shortened by 4 bases and J by 3 bases, with 14 bases between the two germline ends. The CDR3 is CASSVRVTGYEQYF. For the CDR3, the DNA is TGCGCCAGCAGCGTACGGGTCACCGGCTACGAGCAGTACTTC.

This clonotype was seen only a few times. The rearrangement links TRBV6-6 to TRBJ2-7; D possibly corresponds to TRBD2 (6 bases). Trimming removed 7 bases from V and 3 bases from J, with 13 bases in between. The CDR3 extends over 13 amino acids. Germline loops: CDR1 MNHNY, CDR2 SVGAGI (reference sequence). CDR3 sequence: CASNRGGNYEQYF. The CDR3 DNA reads TGTGCCAGCAACCGGGGCGGGAACTACGAGCAGTACTTC.